This entry lists 6 T cell receptor beta chains sequenced from one sample in a study of blood T cell repertoires in COVID-19. The protocol was immunoSEQ multiplex PCR, while the TCRdb copy is restricted to in-frame clones and leaves out a portion. The table records about 70,000 clones, more than 85% of them present only once. The sequenced sample was peripheral blood. Receptors were obtained from a man between 50 and 59 years old with COVID-19, enrolled during active disease.

This clone appeared once. The chain carries TRBV12-5 and TRBJ2-7; TRBD2 aligns across 8 bases. CDR3 length: 16 residues. Germline CDR1 LGHNT, CDR2 FRNRAP. The V gene end was trimmed by 4 bases and the J gene end by 5 bases; junction bases not matched to a gene: 13. CDR3: CASGCPGGRIFDEQYV. CDR3 in DNA: TGTGCTAGTGGTTGCCCAGGCGGGAGGATCTTCGACGAGCAGTACGTC.

The rearrangement links TRBV29-1 to TRBJ2-5; 7 bases are shared with TRBD2. The CDR3 contains 13 residues. The junction had 11 bases not matched to a gene; V was cut back by 4 bases and J by 9 bases. Germline CDR1 is SQVTM and CDR2 is ANQGSEA. The CDR3 loop is CSVAGGSESAQYF. Written as DNA, the CDR3 is TGCAGCGTTGCCGGGGGGTCTGAATCCGCCCAGTACTTC.

The chain employs TRBV19 and TRBJ2-3; maybe TRBD1 (5 bases). CDR1 and CDR2 (germline): LNHDA, SQIVND (reference sequence). There are 12 residues in the CDR3. Trimming pared 8 bases from V and 6 bases from J, leaving 12 bases between. In DNA, the CDR3 is TGTGCCAGTCAGTCAGGGTACGATACGCAGTATTTT. Amino acid sequence: CASQSGYDTQYF.

The CDR3 protein is CASRSGTVNEKLFF. As DNA, the CDR3 is TGTGCCAGTCGCTCCGGGACAGTTAATGAAAAACTGTTTTTT. V is TRBV19 and J is TRBJ1-4; 7 positions match TRBD1. The germline V gene has CDR1 LNHDA and CDR2 SQIVND (reference sequence). After removal of 8 bases from V and 4 bases from J, the junction contained 7 bases not matched to a gene. There are 14 residues in the CDR3. Full variable domain (missing parts from reference TRBV19 and TRBJ1-4): DGGITQSPKYLFRKEGQNVTLSCEQNLNHDAMYWYRQDPGQGLRLIYYSQIVNDFQKGDIAEGYSVSREKKESFPLTVTSAQKNPTAFYLCASRSGTVNEKLFFGSGTQLSVL.

The V gene is TRBV19, the J gene TRBJ2-3; 8 bases align to TRBD1. CDR1 is LNHDA, CDR2 SQIVND, per germline (reference sequence). The CDR3 is made up of 17 amino acids. J lost 0 bases, V lost 5 bases, and 10 bases had no gene match. CDR3 sequence: CASSSRDRRTSTDTQYF. In DNA form, the CDR3 reads TGTGCCAGTAGTTCCCGGGACAGGCGGACTAGCACAGATACGCAGTATTTT.

The V call is TRBV28, the J call TRBJ1-2, with D maybe TRBD1 (5 bases). Per germline, CDR1 MDHEN and CDR2 SYDVKM. The CDR3 consists of 13 residues. V shed 3 bases and J shed 4 bases, with 9 bases lying between them. The CDR3 nucleotides read TGTGCCAGCAGTTTCGGGCAGGGCTATGGCTACACCTTC. It is translated as CASSFGQGYGYTF.